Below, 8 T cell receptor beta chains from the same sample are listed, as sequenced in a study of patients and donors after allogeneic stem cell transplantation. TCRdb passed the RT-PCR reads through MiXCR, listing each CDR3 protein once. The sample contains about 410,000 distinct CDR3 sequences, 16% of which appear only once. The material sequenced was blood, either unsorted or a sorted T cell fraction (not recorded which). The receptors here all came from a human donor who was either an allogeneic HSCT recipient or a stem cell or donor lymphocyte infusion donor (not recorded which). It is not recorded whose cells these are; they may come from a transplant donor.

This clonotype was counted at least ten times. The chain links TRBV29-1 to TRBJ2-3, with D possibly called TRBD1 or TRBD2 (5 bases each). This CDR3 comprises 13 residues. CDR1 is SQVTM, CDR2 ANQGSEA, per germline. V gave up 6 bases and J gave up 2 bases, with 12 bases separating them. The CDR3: CSVEGHITDTQYF. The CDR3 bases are TGCAGCGTCGAGGGGCACATCACAGATACGCAGTATTTT.

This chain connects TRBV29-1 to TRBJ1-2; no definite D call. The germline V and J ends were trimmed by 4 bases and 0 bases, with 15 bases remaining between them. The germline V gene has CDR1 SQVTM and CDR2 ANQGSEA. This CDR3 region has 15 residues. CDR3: CSVVTPRGANYGYTF. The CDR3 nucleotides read TGCAGCGTTGTGACGCCGCGGGGAGCTAACTATGGCTACACCTTC.

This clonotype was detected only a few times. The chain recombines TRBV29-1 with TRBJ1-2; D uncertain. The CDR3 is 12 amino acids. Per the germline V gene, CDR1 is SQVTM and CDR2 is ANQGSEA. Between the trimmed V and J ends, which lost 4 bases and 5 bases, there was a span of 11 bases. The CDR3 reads CSVVKTRYGYTF. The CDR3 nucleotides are TGCAGCGTTGTGAAGACACGGTATGGCTACACCTTC.

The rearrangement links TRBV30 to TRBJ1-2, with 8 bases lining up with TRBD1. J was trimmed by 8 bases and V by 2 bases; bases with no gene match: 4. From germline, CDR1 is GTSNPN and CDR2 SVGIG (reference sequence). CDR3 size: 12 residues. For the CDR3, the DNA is TGTGCCTGGAGTCCAGGGGGCGGAGGCTACACCTTC. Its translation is CAWSPGGGGYTF. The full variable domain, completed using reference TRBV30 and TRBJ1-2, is SQTIHQWPATLVQPVGSPLSLECTVEGTSNPNLYWYRQAAGRGLQLLFYSVGIGQISSEVPQNLSASRPQDRQFILSSKKLLLSDSGFYLCAWSPGGGGYTFGSGTRLTVV.

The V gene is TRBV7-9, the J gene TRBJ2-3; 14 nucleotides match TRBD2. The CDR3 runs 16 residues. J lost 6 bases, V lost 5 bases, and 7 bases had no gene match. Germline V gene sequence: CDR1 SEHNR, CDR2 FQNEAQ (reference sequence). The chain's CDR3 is CASSRRLAGGLDTQYF. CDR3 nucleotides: TGTGCCAGCAGCCGCCGACTAGCGGGAGGGCTTGATACGCAGTATTTT. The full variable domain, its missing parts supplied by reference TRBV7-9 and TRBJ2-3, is DTGVSQNPRHKITKRGQNVTFRCDPISEHNRLYWYRQTLGQGPEFLTYFQNEAQLEKSRLLSDRFSAERPKGSFSTLEIQRTEQGDSAMYLCASSRRLAGGLDTQYFGPGTRLTVL.

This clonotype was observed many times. This chain's CDR3 is CASSVPWGSGTEAFF. Written as DNA, the CDR3 is TGTGCCAGCAGTGTCCCATGGGGGTCCGGCACTGAAGCTTTCTTT. The rearrangement joins TRBV12-3 or TRBV12-4 to TRBJ1-1; tentatively, D is TRBD1 (5 bases). CDR3 length: 15 residues. Trimming shortened V by 5 bases and J by 4 bases, and 17 bases separated the two germline ends.

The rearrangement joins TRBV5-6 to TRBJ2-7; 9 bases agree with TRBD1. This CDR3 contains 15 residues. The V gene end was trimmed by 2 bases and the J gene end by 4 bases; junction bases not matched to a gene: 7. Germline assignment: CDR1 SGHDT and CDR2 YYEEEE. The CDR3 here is CASSLPGTGKYEQYF. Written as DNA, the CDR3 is TGTGCCAGCAGCTTACCCGGGACAGGGAAGTACGAGCAGTACTTC.

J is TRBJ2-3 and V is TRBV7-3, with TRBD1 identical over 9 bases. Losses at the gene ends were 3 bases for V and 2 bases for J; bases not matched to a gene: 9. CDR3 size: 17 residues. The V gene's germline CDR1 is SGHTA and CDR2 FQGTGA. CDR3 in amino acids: CASSFMNRGRATDTQYF. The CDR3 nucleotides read TGTGCCAGCAGCTTTATGAACAGGGGGCGAGCCACAGATACGCAGTATTTT.